The 16 T cell receptor beta chains reported below all come from one sample, sequenced in a study of naive and memory T cell subsets. The library had UMIs added by 3' ligation of an oligonucleotide to TCR cDNA. Amplification of ligated cDNA took four PCR rounds with SP2 and nested alpha and beta constant primers. MiXCR, run by TCRdb on the 5' RACE reads, gives a single entry per CDR3 protein. The sample records 50,000 to 60,000 distinct CDR3 sequences, around 7.3% being singletons. These receptors originate from a female donor in good health.

This clonotype was seen many times. CDR3 sequence (DNA): TGCGCCAGCAGAGGGACAGGGCAAGACACCATATATTTT. Residues: CASRGTGQDTIYF. The rearrangement joins TRBV5-1 to TRBJ1-3, with TRBD1 matching 9 bases. Germline CDR1 is SGHRS and CDR2 is YFSETQ. CDR3 length: 13 amino acids. J lost 8 bases, V lost 5 bases, and 5 bases had no gene match.

This clonotype came up a few times. The J gene is TRBJ2-3, the V gene TRBV7-2, with a possible D match to TRBD1 (5 bases). V lost 1 base to trimming and J lost 10 bases, with 9 bases between them. The CDR3 spans 12 residues. Germline V CDR1 and CDR2: SGHTA, FQGNSA. CDR3 sequence reads: CASSLGQGPQYF. The CDR3 nucleotides are TGTGCCAGCAGCTTAGGGCAGGGCCCGCAGTATTTT. Using reference TRBV7-2 and TRBJ2-3 for the parts outside the CDR3, the full variable domain is GAGVSQSPSNKVTEKGKDVELRCDPISGHTALYWYRQSLGQGLEFLIYFQGNSAPDKSGLPSDRFSAERTGGSVSTLTIQRTQQEDSAVYLCASSLGQGPQYFGPGTRLTVL.

This clonotype has at least ten counts. This chain's CDR3 is CASSRTGRHTEAFF. DNA of the CDR3: TGTGCCAGCAGCAGAACAGGACGTCACACTGAAGCTTTCTTT. The chain has TRBV5-6 and TRBJ1-1; D is possibly TRBD1 (5 bases). Germline V gene lookup returns CDR1 SGHDT and CDR2 YYEEEE. The CDR3 spans 14 residues. Between the trimmed V and J ends, which lost 4 bases and 3 bases, there was a span of 13 bases. The full variable domain, completed using reference TRBV5-6 and TRBJ1-1, is DAGVTQSPTHLIKTRGQQVTLRCSPKSGHDTVSWYQQALGQGPQFIFQYYEEEERQRGNFPDRFSGHQFPNYSSELNVNALLLGDSALYLCASSRTGRHTEAFFGQGTRLTVV.

This clonotype was counted ten times or more. The rearrangement joins TRBV20-1 to TRBJ1-2; no firm D call. V lost 5 bases and J 5 bases, leaving 12 bases between the germline ends. Germline assignment: CDR1 DFQATT and CDR2 SNEGSKA (reference sequence). This CDR3 is built from 12 residues. The CDR3 loop reads CSAPRRTYGYTF. CDR3 coding DNA: TGCAGTGCTCCCAGGAGAACGTATGGCTACACCTTC.

In its sample, this clonotype was seen a few times. The chain links TRBV19 to TRBJ2-7; 7 nucleotides line up with TRBD1. The CDR3 consists of 13 residues. Losses at the gene ends were 4 bases for V and 0 bases for J; bases not matched to a gene: 0. Per the germline V gene, CDR1 is LNHDA and CDR2 is SQIVND (reference sequence). CDR3 sequence: CASSKGASYEQYF. As DNA, the CDR3 is TGTGCCAGTAGTAAGGGGGCCTCCTACGAGCAGTACTTC.

This chain connects TRBV4-3 to TRBJ2-1; the match to TRBD1 covers 9 bases. This CDR3 comprises 16 residues. CDR1 and CDR2 from the germline V gene are LGHNA and YSLEER. The J segment lost 7 bases and the V segment lost 0 bases, leaving 7 bases of the junction unmatched. The CDR3 region is CASSQELGTGKNEQFF. CDR3 DNA sequence: TGCGCCAGCAGCCAAGAACTGGGGACAGGGAAAAATGAGCAGTTCTTC.

This clonotype appeared a few times. This CDR3 is CSASPLAGVLHEQYF. CDR3 DNA sequence: TGCAGTGCTAGTCCGCTAGCGGGGGTACTCCACGAGCAGTACTTC. This sequence joins TRBV20-1 and TRBJ2-7; 10 bases are a match to TRBD2. The CDR3 loop spans 15 amino acids. The V and J ends lost 3 bases and 5 bases, in that order; junction bases with no gene match: 10. Germline loops: CDR1 DFQATT, CDR2 SNEGSKA (reference sequence).

The table lists this clonotype with a few counts. The rearrangement uses TRBV2 and TRBJ2-1; 7 nucleotides align to TRBD2. Per germline, CDR1 SNHLY and CDR2 FYNNEI. J gave up 15 bases and V 5 bases, and 13 bases lay outside the gene matches. The CDR3 loop spans 13 amino acids. CDR3 protein: CASSPFPSGSGFF. In nucleotides, the CDR3 is TGTGCCAGCAGTCCTTTTCCTAGCGGCTCCGGGTTCTTC.

At least ten counts were recorded for this clonotype. Here the CDR3 reads CASSFAVTLAKNIQYF. As DNA, the CDR3 is TGTGCCAGCAGCTTTGCCGTGACACTAGCCAAAAACATTCAGTACTTC. This chain connects TRBV7-2 to TRBJ2-4; D ambiguous. Germline V CDR1 and CDR2: SGHTA, FQGNSA. The CDR3 runs 16 residues. V gave up 3 bases and J gave up 0 bases, with 12 bases separating them.

This clonotype was recorded many times. V is TRBV6-6 and J is TRBJ2-2; 10 bases are shared with TRBD1. Germline loops: CDR1 MNHNY, CDR2 SVGAGI (reference sequence). The ends lost 5 bases at V and 5 bases at J; junction bases unmatched: 8. CDR3 size: 16 residues. The chain's CDR3 is CASSLRTGGGTGELFF. In DNA, the CDR3 is TGTGCCAGCAGTCTTAGGACAGGGGGGGGAACCGGGGAGCTGTTTTTT.

The gene calls are TRBV5-4 and TRBJ2-5, with a weak D call TRBD2 (5 bases). The ends were cut back, 4 bases at V and 7 bases at J, with 17 bases in the middle. This CDR3 comprises 14 residues. Germline V CDR1 and CDR2: SGHNT, YYREEE (reference sequence). The CDR3 is CASSPAGFAGTQYF. The CDR3 DNA is TGTGCCAGCAGCCCTGCTGGGTTTGCGGGGACCCAGTACTTC.

This clonotype was seen at least ten times. The rearrangement uses TRBV7-3 and TRBJ2-3; 9 positions agree with TRBD1. Trimming removed 5 bases from V and 8 bases from J; junction bases left unmatched: 11. This CDR3 region has 15 residues. The germline gives CDR1 SGHTA, CDR2 FQGTGA. CDR3 sequence (DNA): TGTGCCAGCAGCCCCACAGGGGGCGCGGTCGGTACGCAGTATTTT. It translates to CASSPTGGAVGTQYF.

This clonotype was observed a few times. The CDR3 sequence: CASSLLAVTYEQYF. Here the CDR3 DNA reads TGTGCCAGCAGCCTACTAGCGGTCACCTACGAGCAGTACTTC. The chain uses TRBV7-2 and TRBJ2-7, with TRBD2 identical over 8 bases. Germline lookup yields CDR1 SGHTA and CDR2 FQGNSA. The CDR3 loop spans 14 amino acids. V shed 5 bases, J shed 2 bases, and the junction held 5 bases outside the gene matches. Full variable domain (missing parts from reference TRBV7-2 and TRBJ2-7): GAGVSQSPSNKVTEKGKDVELRCDPISGHTALYWYRQSLGQGLEFLIYFQGNSAPDKSGLPSDRFSAERTGGSVSTLTIQRTQQEDSAVYLCASSLLAVTYEQYFGPGTRLTVT.

CDR3 DNA: TGTGCCAGCAGCTTAGCGCAAGGGGGCGCGACATATGAGCAGTTCTTC. Translating it yields CASSLAQGGATYEQFF. V is TRBV7-9 and J is TRBJ2-1; 7 bases line up with TRBD1. The CDR3 is made up of 16 amino acids. Trimming cost V 0 bases and J 8 bases; bases outside gene matches: 10. Germline V CDR1 and CDR2: SEHNR, FQNEAQ (reference sequence). Full variable domain (rest looked up from reference TRBV7-9 and TRBJ2-1): DTGVSQNPRHKITKRGQNVTFRCDPISEHNRLYWYRQTLGQGPEFLTYFQNEAQLEKSRLLSDRFSAERPKGSFSTLEIQRTEQGDSAMYLCASSLAQGGATYEQFFGPGTRLTVL.

There are a few counts of this clonotype. The chain uses TRBV18 and TRBJ2-3; weak D call: TRBD2 (5 bases). Trimming left V 0 bases short and J 1 base short, with 11 bases between. Looked up from germline, CDR1 is KGHSH and CDR2 is LQKENI. CDR3 length: 16 amino acids. CDR3 DNA sequence: TGTGCCAGCTCACCACCGGCTAGCCGGGGCACAGATACGCAGTATTTT. Its translation is CASSPPASRGTDTQYF.

This clonotype has just a few counts. V usage is TRBV18 and J usage is TRBJ2-5, with D hard to call. Looked up from germline, CDR1 is KGHSH and CDR2 is LQKENI. V was shortened by 4 bases and J by 3 bases, with 6 bases between the two germline ends. The CDR3 runs 12 residues. CDR3 region: CASSLGEETQYF. The CDR3 DNA sequence: TGTGCCAGCTCACTTGGGGAAGAGACCCAGTACTTC.